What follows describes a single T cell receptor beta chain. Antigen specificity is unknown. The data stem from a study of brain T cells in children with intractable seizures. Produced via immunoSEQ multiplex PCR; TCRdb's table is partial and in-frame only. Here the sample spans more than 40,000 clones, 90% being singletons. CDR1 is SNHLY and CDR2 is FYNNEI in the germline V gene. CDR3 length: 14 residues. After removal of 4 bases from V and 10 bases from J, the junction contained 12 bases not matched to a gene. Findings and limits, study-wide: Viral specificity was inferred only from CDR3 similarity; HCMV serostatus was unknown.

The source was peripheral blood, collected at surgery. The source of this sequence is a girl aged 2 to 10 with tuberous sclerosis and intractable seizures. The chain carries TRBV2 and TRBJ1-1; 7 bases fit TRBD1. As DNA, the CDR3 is TGTGCCAGCAGTGGGGGGACAGTACCGGGTGGAGCTTTCTTT. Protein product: CASSGGTVPGGAFF.